These 16 T cell receptor beta chains were sequenced from one sample in a study of vaccination and CD4 T cells after COVID-19. No antigen is known for these receptors. Treatment in this sample: approximately 9-day PBMC culture with coronavirus spike peptide pools or control peptides (ViraFEST assay). With the Oncomine TCR Beta short-read assay, DNA from cultured CD4+ T cells was sequenced. TCRdb processed the PCR reads anew with MiXCR; each CDR3 protein has one entry. This repertoire shows some 8,500 distinct CDR3 sequences, roughly three fifths found once; its top ten account for roughly 23%. The sequenced sample consisted of CD4+ T cells from blood, cultured in vitro. These receptor sequences come from a human donor who had recovered from COVID-19.

This clonotype was found a few times. This chain connects TRBV20-1 to TRBJ1-2, with 7 bases matching TRBD1. Trimming removed 3 bases from V and 1 base from J; junction bases left unmatched: 5. CDR3 length: 14 amino acids. The germline gives CDR1 DFQATT, CDR2 SNEGSKA (reference sequence). CDR3 DNA: TGCAGTGCTAGGGCCGGGACAGTTAACTATGGCTACACCTTC. Residues: CSARAGTVNYGYTF.

This chain uses TRBV20-1 with TRBJ2-7; 9 positions match TRBD2. Germline V gene lookup returns CDR1 DFQATT and CDR2 SNEGSKA (reference sequence). J gave up 4 bases and V 5 bases, and 6 bases lay outside the gene matches. The CDR3 has 13 residues. The CDR3 here is CSAGGLARYEQYF. In DNA form, the CDR3 reads TGCAGTGCTGGCGGACTAGCGAGGTACGAGCAGTACTTC.

This chain connects TRBV7-8 to TRBJ2-7; D gene unclear. Germline V CDR1 and CDR2: SGHVS, FQNEAQ. The V end lost 1 base, the J end lost 6 bases, and 13 bases lay between the germline ends. The CDR3 sequence is 14 residues long. CDR3 sequence: CASSLDLEVGEQYF. The CDR3 DNA reads TGTGCCAGCAGCTTAGATCTTGAGGTGGGCGAGCAGTACTTC.

The V call is TRBV7-9, the J call TRBJ1-2; D uncertain. Germline CDR1 and CDR2: SEHNR and FQNEAQ (reference sequence). CDR3 length: 10 amino acids. V lost 2 bases and J lost 5, with 0 bases in between. The CDR3 here is CASSLYGYTF. The CDR3 DNA is TGTGCCAGCAGCTTATATGGCTACACCTTC.

This chain joins TRBV6-2 or TRBV6-3 and TRBJ1-1; the D is unclear. Trimming cost V 7 bases and J 1 base, with 7 bases left between them. The length of the CDR3 is 12 residues. Per the germline V gene, CDR1 is MNHEY and CDR2 is SVGEGT. The CDR3 DNA sequence: TGTGCCAGCACCTCAAGGAACACTGAAGCTTTCTTT. Its translation is CASTSRNTEAFF.

CDR3 nucleotide sequence: TGCAGTGCTAGCGGGAACCTGAACTATGGCTACACCTTC. Encoded protein: CSASGNLNYGYTF. The rearrangement uses TRBV20-1 and TRBJ1-2; D not resolved. The germline V gene encodes CDR1 DFQATT and CDR2 SNEGSKA (reference sequence). This CDR3 has 13 amino acids. V was shortened by 3 bases and J by 2 bases, with 10 bases between the two germline ends.

This clonotype was counted once. The V gene is TRBV20-1, the J gene TRBJ2-1; a weak D match, TRBD2 (5 bases). The germline V gene encodes CDR1 DFQATT and CDR2 SNEGSKA (reference sequence). This CDR3 region has 17 residues. Trimming removed 0 bases from V and 0 bases from J, with 15 bases in between. The CDR3 sequence: CSAREARLQHSYNEQFF. The CDR3 DNA follows: TGCAGTGCTAGAGAGGCCAGACTACAACACTCCTACAATGAGCAGTTCTTC.

The chain joins TRBV20-1 to TRBJ2-5; D perhaps matches TRBD2 (6 bases). Germline V gene sequence: CDR1 DFQATT, CDR2 SNEGSKA (reference sequence). V was shortened by 2 bases and J by 2 bases, with 15 bases between the two germline ends. The length of the CDR3 is 15 residues. CDR3 sequence reads: CSARRPLARQETQYF. CDR3 bases: TGCAGTGCTAGACGGCCCCTAGCGAGACAAGAGACCCAGTACTTC.

The chain employs TRBV7-2 and TRBJ1-5; TRBD1 is a possible D gene (6 bases). Trimming pared 4 bases from V and 5 bases from J, leaving 12 bases between. Per the germline V gene, CDR1 is SGHTA and CDR2 is FQGNSA. This CDR3 is 14 amino acids long. The CDR3 is CASSSQGSYQPQHF. CDR3 nucleotide sequence: TGTGCCAGCAGCTCCCAGGGGAGTTATCAGCCCCAGCATTTT.

This clonotype occurred once. The rearrangement joins TRBV7-2 to TRBJ2-5; unclear D gene. The CDR3 contains 13 residues. Trimming took off 4 bases at V and 2 bases at J, with 8 bases between the two ends. Germline CDR1 is SGHTA and CDR2 is FQGNSA. CDR3 bases: TGTGCCAGCAGCTCCGGACCACAAGAGACCCAGTACTTC. Amino acid sequence: CASSSGPQETQYF.

The chain recombines TRBV7-9 with TRBJ2-5; TRBD1 aligns across 8 bases. This CDR3 is 15 amino acids long. After removal of 0 bases from V and 5 bases from J, the junction contained 5 bases not matched to a gene. Germline values: CDR1 SEHNR, CDR2 FQNEAQ (reference sequence). The CDR3 sequence: CASSLARQGMETQYF. CDR3 bases: TGTGCCAGCAGCTTAGCCCGACAGGGGATGGAGACCCAGTACTTC.

The chain has TRBV20-1 and TRBJ1-5; D is unclear. V lost 3 bases, J lost 3 bases, and 12 bases lay in between. Per germline, CDR1 DFQATT and CDR2 SNEGSKA (reference sequence). The CDR3 length is 14 residues. This CDR3 reads CSASGGRINQPQHF. CDR3 DNA: TGCAGTGCTAGTGGCGGCAGGATCAATCAGCCCCAGCATTTT.

V and J are TRBV7-6 and TRBJ1-1; maybe TRBD1 (5 bases). The CDR3 loop spans 15 amino acids. In germline, CDR1 is SGHVS, CDR2 FNYEAQ. Trimming took 6 bases from V and 1 from J, leaving 15 bases between them. The CDR3: CASSKDGGTNTEAFF. Written as DNA, the CDR3 is TGTGCCAGCAGTAAGGATGGGGGGACGAACACTGAAGCTTTCTTT. The whole variable domain, remainder taken from reference TRBV7-6 and TRBJ1-1, is GAGVSQSPRYKVTKRGQDVALRCDPISGHVSLYWYRQALGQGPEFLTYFNYEAQQDKSGLPNDRFSAERPEGSISTLTIQRTEQRDSAMYRCASSKDGGTNTEAFFGQGTRLTVV.

The chain has TRBV6-5 and TRBJ1-5; the D is unclear. The V gene's germline CDR1 is MNHEY and CDR2 SVGAGI. This CDR3 region has 13 residues. Trimming took 3 bases from V and 6 from J, leaving 9 bases between them. CDR3 amino acids: CASSYAGSQPQHF. The CDR3 DNA reads as TGTGCCAGCAGTTATGCGGGGAGTCAGCCCCAGCATTTT.

Judged by abundance, this clonotype is medium-sized. The chain is built from TRBV7-2 and TRBJ2-7; 7 positions agree with TRBD1. Per the germline V gene, CDR1 is SGHTA and CDR2 is FQGNSA. Unmatched junction bases numbered 0, after V lost 1 base and J lost 3 bases. This CDR3 is built from 13 residues. The CDR3 loop is CASSLGTGYEQYF. CDR3 sequence (DNA): TGTGCCAGCAGCTTAGGGACAGGCTACGAGCAGTACTTC.

This clonotype was counted between two and nine times. V and J are TRBV7-2 and TRBJ1-6; tentative D call: TRBD1 (6 bases). The V end lost 5 bases, the J end lost 5 bases, and 16 bases lay between the germline ends. Germline assignment: CDR1 SGHTA and CDR2 FQGNSA. CDR3 length equals 16 residues. CDR3 nucleotide sequence: TGTGCCAGCAGCATCCAGACCCGGGGGCATAATTCACCCCTCCACTTT. Translation gives CASSIQTRGHNSPLHF.